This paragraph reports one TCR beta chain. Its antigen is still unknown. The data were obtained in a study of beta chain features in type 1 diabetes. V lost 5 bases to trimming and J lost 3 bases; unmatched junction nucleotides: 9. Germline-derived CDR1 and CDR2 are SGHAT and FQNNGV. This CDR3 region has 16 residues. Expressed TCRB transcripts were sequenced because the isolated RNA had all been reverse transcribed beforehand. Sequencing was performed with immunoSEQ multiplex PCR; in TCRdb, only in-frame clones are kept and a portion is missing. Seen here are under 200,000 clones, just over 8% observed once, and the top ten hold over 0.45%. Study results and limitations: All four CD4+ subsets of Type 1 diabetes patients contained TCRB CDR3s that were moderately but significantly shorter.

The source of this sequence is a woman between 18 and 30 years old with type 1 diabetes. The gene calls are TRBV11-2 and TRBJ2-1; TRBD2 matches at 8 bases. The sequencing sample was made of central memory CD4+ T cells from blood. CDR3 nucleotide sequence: TGTGCCAGCAGCCAGGGGCTAGCGGGCCTCTACAATGAGCAGTTCTTC. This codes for CASSQGLAGLYNEQFF.